This section outlines one T cell receptor beta chain sequence together with its context. What it recognizes is unknown. This sample includes further DNA sequences coding for the same CDR3. This entry comes from a study of beta chain features in type 1 diabetes. Study findings and constraints: Patients' naive, central memory and regulatory TCRB repertoires appeared more alike than those of healthy donors. TCRB CDR3s were moderately but significantly shorter in Type 1 diabetes patients in all four CD4+ subsets.

Germline lookup yields CDR1 DFQATT and CDR2 SNEGSKA (reference sequence). Trimming removed 6 bases from V and 3 bases from J, with 6 bases in between. The CDR3 runs 10 residues. The authors sorted CD4+ naive, central memory, regulatory and stem cell-like memory cells via CD45RO/CCR7/CD25/CD127/CD95/CD27. The study reverse transcribed the entire isolated RNA, so it sequenced expressed TCRB transcripts. Clones were sequenced by immunoSEQ multiplex PCR, and TCRdb holds only the in-frame ones, with some missing. The repertoire holds 600,000 or so clones, with more than 13% as singletons. The source material was naive CD4+ T cells from blood. This clonotype was obtained from a man younger than 35 with type 1 diabetes. The J gene is TRBJ2-7, the V gene TRBV20-1; D is unclear. Here the CDR3 DNA reads TGCAGTGCGACCCTCTACGAGCAGTACTTC. This codes for CSATLYEQYF.